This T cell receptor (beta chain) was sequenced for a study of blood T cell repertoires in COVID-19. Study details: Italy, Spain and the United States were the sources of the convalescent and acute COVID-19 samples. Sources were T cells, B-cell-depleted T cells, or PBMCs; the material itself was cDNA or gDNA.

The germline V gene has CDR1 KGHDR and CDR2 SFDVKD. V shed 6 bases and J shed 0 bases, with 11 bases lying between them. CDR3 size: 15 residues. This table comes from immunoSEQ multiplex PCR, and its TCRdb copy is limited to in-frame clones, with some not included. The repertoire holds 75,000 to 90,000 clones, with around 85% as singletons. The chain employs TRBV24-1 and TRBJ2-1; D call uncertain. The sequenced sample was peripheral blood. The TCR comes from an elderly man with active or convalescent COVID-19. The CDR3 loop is CATSPHRSSYNEQFF. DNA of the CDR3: TGTGCCACCAGTCCACATAGGAGCTCCTACAATGAGCAGTTCTTC.